Listed here are 13 T cell receptor beta chains from one sample, sequenced in a study of T-cell memory formation after mild COVID-19. Via MiXCR, TCRdb re-called the 5' RACE reads, giving one row per CDR3 protein. Among about 250,000 distinct CDR3 sequences listed, roughly 14% were seen once. Sequenced input: PBMCs or a T cell subset sorted from them (not recorded which). The receptors shown here come from an adult woman who had mild COVID-19 (a few samples of this study predate the infection). Cell type and time point are not known.

The table lists this clonotype with a few counts. The J gene is TRBJ2-7, the V gene TRBV12-3 or TRBV12-4; 8 bases are shared with TRBD2. This CDR3 has 16 amino acids. J lost 1 base, V lost 6 bases, and 11 bases had no gene match. CDR3 in amino acids: CASSPGGGDPSYEQYF. In nucleotides, the CDR3 is TGTGCCAGCAGCCCCGGGGGGGGGGACCCATCCTACGAGCAGTACTTC.

This clonotype was observed a handful of times. This chain uses TRBV5-1 with TRBJ1-1; D may be TRBD1 (5 bases). CDR3 length equals 15 residues. With 6 bases removed from V and 3 bases from J, the gap between germline ends came to 18 bases. The germline V gene has CDR1 SGHRS and CDR2 YFSETQ. In nucleotides, the CDR3 is TGCGCCAGCAACGTTGGAGGCTCGGGGGACACTGAAGCTTTCTTT. Translation: CASNVGGSGDTEAFF.

This sequence joins TRBV12-3 or TRBV12-4 and TRBJ1-5; 9 nucleotides line up with TRBD1. This CDR3 contains 16 residues. V trimming: 0 bases; J trimming: 11 bases; junction bases outside the gene matches: 11. This CDR3 is CASSLAPGTGSRTQHF. Here the CDR3 DNA reads TGTGCCAGCAGTTTAGCCCCCGGGACAGGGTCTAGGACCCAGCATTTT.

This clonotype was picked up a small number of times. The chain employs TRBV7-8 and TRBJ2-2; no clear D. The CDR3 runs 14 residues. CDR1 is SGHVS and CDR2 is FQNEAQ in the germline V gene. Trimming removed 0 bases at V and 4 bases at J, with 6 bases between. The CDR3 loop is CASSLALSTGELFF. CDR3 nucleotide sequence: TGTGCCAGCAGCTTAGCGCTAAGCACCGGGGAGCTGTTTTTT.

The V and J genes are TRBV9 and TRBJ1-6, with 8 bases identical to TRBD1. The CDR3 length is 17 residues. V trimming: 7 bases; J trimming: 7 bases; junction bases outside the gene matches: 16. Germline CDR1 is SGDLS and CDR2 is YYNGEE. The CDR3 nucleotides are TGTGCCAGCCCCCGTCGGATGGACGGACAGGGAAATTCACCCCTCCACTTT. Its translation: CASPRRMDGQGNSPLHF.

The rearrangement uses TRBV7-2 and TRBJ2-3; tentative D call: TRBD2 (7 bases). The CDR3 is 15 amino acids. Trimming took 2 bases from V and 2 from J, leaving 11 bases between them. Germline V gene sequence: CDR1 SGHTA, CDR2 FQGNSA. The CDR3 region has the DNA TGTGCCAGCAGCTTACAGGGGACTAACACAGATACGCAGTATTTT. It encodes CASSLQGTNTDTQYF.

In this sample, this clonotype turned up a few times. The chain carries TRBV4-1 and TRBJ2-1; D ambiguous. The CDR3 sequence is 15 residues long. Trimming left V 0 bases short and J 2 bases short, with 8 bases between. The V gene's germline CDR1 is MGHRA and CDR2 YSYEKL. CDR3 amino acids: CASSQDSGPYNEQFF. DNA of the CDR3: TGCGCCAGCAGCCAAGATTCCGGGCCCTACAATGAGCAGTTCTTC.

This clonotype was seen only a few times. V and J are TRBV5-1 and TRBJ2-7; D perhaps matches TRBD1 (5 bases). CDR3 length: 15 amino acids. V was trimmed by 3 bases and J by 3 bases, leaving 16 bases between them. Germline lookup yields CDR1 SGHRS and CDR2 YFSETQ. The CDR3 DNA follows: TGCGCCAGCAGCTCAGGGATGGGTCTAGACTACGAGCAGTACTTC. Protein sequence: CASSSGMGLDYEQYF. The variable domain in full, completed from reference TRBV5-1 and TRBJ2-7, reads KAGVTQTPRYLIKTRGQQVTLSCSPISGHRSVSWYQQTPGQGLQFLFEYFSETQRNKGNFPGRFSGRQFSNSRSEMNVSTLELGDSALYLCASSSGMGLDYEQYFGPGTRLTVT.

This chain connects TRBV5-1 to TRBJ2-7; TRBD2 matches at 7 bases. The ends lost 4 bases at V and 2 bases at J; junction bases unmatched: 6. CDR1 and CDR2 from the germline V gene are SGHRS and YFSETQ. The CDR3 totals 14 residues. The DNA for the CDR3 is TGCGCCAGCAGCCATCGCGGGAGCACCTACGAGCAGTACTTC. Protein sequence: CASSHRGSTYEQYF.

CDR3 nucleotides: TGCAGCGTTCCCCGCGGACCGTACTATGGCTACACCTTC. Its protein product is CSVPRGPYYGYTF. J is TRBJ1-2 and V is TRBV29-1; no clear D gene. The CDR3 is made up of 13 amino acids. Germline V gene data show CDR1 as SQVTM and CDR2 as ANQGSEA. The V end was cut by 5 bases, the J end by 3 bases, with 13 bases between.

This clonotype was seen a handful of times. The chain couples TRBV7-2 to TRBJ2-1; D ambiguous. V was trimmed by 1 base and J by 9 bases, leaving 10 bases between them. This CDR3 region has 13 residues. Germline V gives CDR1 SGHTA, CDR2 FQGNSA. The CDR3 DNA reads TGTGCCAGCAGCTTAGGGGCTAGTACTGAGCAGTTCTTC. Translation: CASSLGASTEQFF.

V usage is TRBV29-1 and J usage is TRBJ2-3; D is uncertain. The CDR3 extends over 15 amino acids. V lost 4 bases to trimming and J lost 0 bases, with 14 bases between them. CDR1 and CDR2 from the germline V gene are SQVTM and ANQGSEA. CDR3 in DNA: TGCAGCGTTGGATTTGCAGCCGCTAGCACAGATACGCAGTATTTT. It specifies CSVGFAAASTDTQYF.

This clonotype was counted a few times. J is TRBJ2-7 and V is TRBV20-1; D may be TRBD1 or TRBD2 (7 bases each). V was cut by 4 bases and J by 5 bases, with 21 bases left in between. Germline lookup yields CDR1 DFQATT and CDR2 SNEGSKA (reference sequence). This CDR3 is 15 amino acids long. CDR3 region: CSATPRGGGLDEQYF. In DNA form, the CDR3 reads TGCAGTGCTACCCCGCGGGGAGGGGGCCTGGACGAGCAGTACTTC.